The entry that follows covers one TCR beta chain sequence. The target antigen is unknown. The V end was cut by 8 bases, the J end by 4 bases, with 15 bases between. CDR3 length: 14 amino acids. CDR1 and CDR2 from the germline V gene are SGHAT and FQNNGV. The libraries were made with immunoSEQ v3.0 at survey level. Clones were read by immunoSEQ multiplex PCR, and TCRdb kept only the in-frame ones, dropping some. The data hold 20,000 to 25,000 clones, with about 80% observed a single time. The data were obtained in a study of long-term antiretroviral therapy in people with HIV. Study background: It was about a decade after the earliest samples that the 2015 immediate-ART recommendation appeared. Overall study results and limits: Gathering of blood took place between about 2003 and 2017, possibly under older ART regimens.

Sequenced material: unsorted PBMCs, taken 1.1 years before starting antiretroviral therapy. The TCR was taken from a woman aged 40 to 50 with HIV. The chain joins TRBV11-2 to TRBJ1-3; tentatively, D is TRBD1 (5 bases). The CDR3 region has the DNA TGTGCCAGCCGCCCGCCAGGGAGGGGAAACACCATATATTTT. Its translation: CASRPPGRGNTIYF.